The present T cell receptor beta chain was sequenced within a study of blood T cell repertoires in COVID-19. Per the study methods: It was from reference gene primer amplification that nucleated cell counts were estimated. The method was immunoSEQ multiplex PCR; TCRdb's version includes in-frame clones alone and lacks a portion of them. From that table come the V and J calls and clone size; the DNA was used to work out D and trimming. This sample has 150,000 to 200,000 clones; about 83% occur once, and the top ten carry approximately 12%. Trimming at V came to 2 bases and at J to 5 bases, leaving 2 bases not matched to a gene. CDR3 length: 14 residues. Germline CDR1 MNHEY, CDR2 SVGAGI.

The V call is TRBV6-5, the J call TRBJ1-4, with 7 bases fitting TRBD1. The sample was peripheral blood. The clonotype originates from a woman aged 70-85 years with COVID-19, enrolled during active disease. The CDR3: CASSYRGRNEKLFF. The CDR3 nucleotides are TGTGCCAGCAGTTACAGGGGGCGGAATGAAAAACTGTTTTTT.